A selection of T cell receptor beta chains follows, all from one sample in a study of T-cell memory formation after mild COVID-19. TCRdb used MiXCR to reprocess the 5' RACE reads, holding one entry per CDR3 protein. Of 350,000 to 500,000 distinct CDR3 sequences listed, roughly 18% are singletons. The sample consisted of PBMCs or a T cell subset sorted from them (not recorded which). All receptors come from a man aged 18 to 29 who had mild COVID-19 (a few samples of this study predate the infection). Cell type and time point are not known. CDR3s leave out the opening cysteine and the closing phenylalanine or tryptophan. A row's size may be missing; if present it is once, few, many or a size class.

j_call | v_call | clone_size | cdr3_aa
TRBJ2-2 | TRBV20-1 | many | SARAGTLVGELF
TRBJ2-3 | TRBV3-1 | many | ASSQLRLAGTDTQY
TRBJ1-6 | TRBV5-1 | - | ASSVRGNSPLH
TRBJ2-5 | TRBV7-2 | - | ASSFRDLPQETQY
TRBJ1-5 | TRBV7-9 | many | ASSFAGGNQPQH
TRBJ1-1 | TRBV18 | few | ASSPIREGTEAF
TRBJ2-3 | TRBV2 | - | ASSDFVASTDTQY
TRBJ2-7 | TRBV28 | many | ASSFPGGFHYEQY
TRBJ1-3 | TRBV4-3 | - | ASSQELPSGNTIY
TRBJ1-4 | TRBV19 | - | ASSIGTGPEKLF
TRBJ2-4 | TRBV7-2 | few | ASSTGGGAGYIQY